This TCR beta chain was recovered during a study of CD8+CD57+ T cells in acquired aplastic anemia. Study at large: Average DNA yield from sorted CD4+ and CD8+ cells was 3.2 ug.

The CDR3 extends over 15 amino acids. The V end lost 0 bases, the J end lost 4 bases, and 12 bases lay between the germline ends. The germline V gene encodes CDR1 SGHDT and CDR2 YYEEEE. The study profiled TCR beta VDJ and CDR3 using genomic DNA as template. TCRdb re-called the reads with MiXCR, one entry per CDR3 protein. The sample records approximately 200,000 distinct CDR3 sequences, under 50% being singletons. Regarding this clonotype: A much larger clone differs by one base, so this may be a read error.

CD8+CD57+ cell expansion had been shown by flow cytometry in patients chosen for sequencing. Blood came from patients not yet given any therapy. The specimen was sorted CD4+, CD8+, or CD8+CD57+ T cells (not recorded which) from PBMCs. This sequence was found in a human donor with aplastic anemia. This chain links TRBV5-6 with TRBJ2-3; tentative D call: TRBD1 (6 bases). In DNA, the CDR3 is TGTGCCAGCAGCTTGGGAACAGGGATGGCAGATACGCAGTATTTT. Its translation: CASSLGTGMADTQYF.